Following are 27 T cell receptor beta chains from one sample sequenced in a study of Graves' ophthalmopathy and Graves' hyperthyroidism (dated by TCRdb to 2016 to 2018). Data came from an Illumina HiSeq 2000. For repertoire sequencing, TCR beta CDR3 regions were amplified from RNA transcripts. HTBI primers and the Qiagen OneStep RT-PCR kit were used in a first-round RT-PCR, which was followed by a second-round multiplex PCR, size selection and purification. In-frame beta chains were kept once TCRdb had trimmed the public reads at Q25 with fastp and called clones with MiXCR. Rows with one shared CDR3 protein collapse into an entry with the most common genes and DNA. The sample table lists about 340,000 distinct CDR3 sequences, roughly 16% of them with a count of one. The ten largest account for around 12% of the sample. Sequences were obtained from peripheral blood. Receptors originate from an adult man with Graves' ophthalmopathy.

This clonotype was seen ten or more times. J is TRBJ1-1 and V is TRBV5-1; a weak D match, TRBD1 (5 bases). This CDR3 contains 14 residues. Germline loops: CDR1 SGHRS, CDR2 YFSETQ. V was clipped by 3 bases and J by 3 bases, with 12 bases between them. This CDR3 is CASSYGDGDTEAFF. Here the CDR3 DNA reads TGCGCCAGCAGCTACGGGGACGGAGACACTGAAGCTTTCTTT. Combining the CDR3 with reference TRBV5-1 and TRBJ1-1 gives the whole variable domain KAGVTQTPRYLIKTRGQQVTLSCSPISGHRSVSWYQQTPGQGLQFLFEYFSETQRNKGNFPGRFSGRQFSNSRSEMNVSTLELGDSALYLCASSYGDGDTEAFFGQGTRLTVV.

CDR3 nucleotide sequence: TGTGCCAGCAGTTACGGGGGCTACGCGATCCAAGAGACCCAGTACTTC. Its protein product is CASSYGGYAIQETQYF. The genes are TRBV27 and TRBJ2-5, with D perhaps assigned TRBD1 or TRBD2 (6 bases each). In germline, CDR1 is MNHEY, CDR2 SMNVEV (reference sequence). V was shortened by 4 bases and J by 1 base, with 16 bases between the two germline ends. CDR3 length: 16 residues.

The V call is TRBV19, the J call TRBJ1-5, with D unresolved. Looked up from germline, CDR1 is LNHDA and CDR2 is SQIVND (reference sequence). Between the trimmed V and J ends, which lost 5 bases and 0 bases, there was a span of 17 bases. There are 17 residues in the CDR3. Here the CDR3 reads CASSPRGRLNSNQPQHF. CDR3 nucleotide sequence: TGTGCCAGTAGTCCGCGAGGGCGGCTTAATAGCAATCAGCCCCAGCATTTT.

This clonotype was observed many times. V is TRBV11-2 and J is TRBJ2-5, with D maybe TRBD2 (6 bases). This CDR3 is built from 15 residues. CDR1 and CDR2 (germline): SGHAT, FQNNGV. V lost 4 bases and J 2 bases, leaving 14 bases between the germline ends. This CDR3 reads CASSSRGGGQETQYF. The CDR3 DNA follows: TGTGCCAGCAGCTCAAGGGGTGGGGGGCAAGAGACCCAGTACTTC.

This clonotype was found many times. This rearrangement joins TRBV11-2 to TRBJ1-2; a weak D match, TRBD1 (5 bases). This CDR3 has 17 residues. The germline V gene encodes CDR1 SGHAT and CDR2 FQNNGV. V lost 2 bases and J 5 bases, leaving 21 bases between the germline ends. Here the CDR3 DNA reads TGTGCCAGCAGCTTAATTCCGGGACCGGGGGAGGGATATGGCTACACCTTC. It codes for CASSLIPGPGEGYGYTF.

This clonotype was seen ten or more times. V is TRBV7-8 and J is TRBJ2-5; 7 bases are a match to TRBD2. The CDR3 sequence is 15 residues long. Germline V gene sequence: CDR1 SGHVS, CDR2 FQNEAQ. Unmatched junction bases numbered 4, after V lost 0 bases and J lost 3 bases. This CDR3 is CASSLALLAEETQYF. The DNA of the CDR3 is TGTGCCAGCAGCTTAGCGCTGCTAGCGGAAGAGACCCAGTACTTC.

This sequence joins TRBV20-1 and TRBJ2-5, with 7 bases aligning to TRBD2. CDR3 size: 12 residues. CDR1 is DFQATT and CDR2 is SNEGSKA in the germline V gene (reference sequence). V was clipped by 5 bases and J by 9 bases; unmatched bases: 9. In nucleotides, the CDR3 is TGCAGTGCTCCCCTTGGGGGGGAGGCCCAGTACTTC. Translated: CSAPLGGEAQYF.

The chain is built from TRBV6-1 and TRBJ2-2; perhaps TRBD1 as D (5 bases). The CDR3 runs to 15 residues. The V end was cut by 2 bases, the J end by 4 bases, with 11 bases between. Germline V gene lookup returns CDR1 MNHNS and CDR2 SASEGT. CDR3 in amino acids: CASSERGTATGELFF. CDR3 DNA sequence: TGTGCCAGCAGTGAAAGGGGTACGGCCACCGGGGAGCTGTTTTTT.

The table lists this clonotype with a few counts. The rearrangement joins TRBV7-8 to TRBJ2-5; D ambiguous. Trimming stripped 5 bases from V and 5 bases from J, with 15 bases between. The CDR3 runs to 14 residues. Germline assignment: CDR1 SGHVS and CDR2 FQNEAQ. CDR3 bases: TGTGCCAGCAGCCTGATGGGGAACGGGGAGACCCAGTACTTC. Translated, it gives CASSLMGNGETQYF.

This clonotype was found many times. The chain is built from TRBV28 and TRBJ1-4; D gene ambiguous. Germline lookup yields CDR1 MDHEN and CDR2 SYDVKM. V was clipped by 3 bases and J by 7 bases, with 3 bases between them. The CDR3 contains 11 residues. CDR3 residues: CASSLAEKLFF. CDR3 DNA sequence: TGTGCCAGCAGTTTGGCTGAAAAACTGTTTTTT.

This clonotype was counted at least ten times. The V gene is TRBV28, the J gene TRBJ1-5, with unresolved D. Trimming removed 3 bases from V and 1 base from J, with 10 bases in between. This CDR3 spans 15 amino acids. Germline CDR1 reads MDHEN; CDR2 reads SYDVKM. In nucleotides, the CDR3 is TGTGCCAGCAGTTTGGGGAGGGCGAGCAATCAGCCCCAGCATTTT. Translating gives CASSLGRASNQPQHF.

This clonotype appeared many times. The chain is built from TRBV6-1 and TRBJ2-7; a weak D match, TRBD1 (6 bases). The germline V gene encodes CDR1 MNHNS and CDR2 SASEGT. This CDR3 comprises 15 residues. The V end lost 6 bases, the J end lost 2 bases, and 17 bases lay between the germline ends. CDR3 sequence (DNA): TGTGCCAGCAGCCCTTTTTTCGACAGGACCTACGAGCAGTACTTC. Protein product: CASSPFFDRTYEQYF.

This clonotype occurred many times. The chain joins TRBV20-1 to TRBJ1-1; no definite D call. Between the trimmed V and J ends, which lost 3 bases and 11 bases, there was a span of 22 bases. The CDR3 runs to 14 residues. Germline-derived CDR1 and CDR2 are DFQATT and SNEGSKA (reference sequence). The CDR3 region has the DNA TGCAGTGCTAGTCACCCCCCACAAAAAGGTTCGGCTTTCTTT. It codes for CSASHPPQKGSAFF.

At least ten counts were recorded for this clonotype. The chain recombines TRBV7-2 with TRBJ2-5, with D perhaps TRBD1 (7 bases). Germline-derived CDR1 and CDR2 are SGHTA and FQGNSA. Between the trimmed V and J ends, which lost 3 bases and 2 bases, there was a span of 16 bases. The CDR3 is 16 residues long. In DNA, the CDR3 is TGTGCCAGCAGCTTCCCCGGCGCGGGACAGCAAGAGACCCAGTACTTC. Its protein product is CASSFPGAGQQETQYF.

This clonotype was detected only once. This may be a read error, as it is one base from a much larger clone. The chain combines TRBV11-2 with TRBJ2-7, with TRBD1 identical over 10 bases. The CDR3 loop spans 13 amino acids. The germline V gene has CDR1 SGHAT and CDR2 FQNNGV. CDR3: CPSSAWDRGEQYF. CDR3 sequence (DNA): TGTCCCAGCAGCGCCTGGGACAGGGGCGAGCAGTACTTC.

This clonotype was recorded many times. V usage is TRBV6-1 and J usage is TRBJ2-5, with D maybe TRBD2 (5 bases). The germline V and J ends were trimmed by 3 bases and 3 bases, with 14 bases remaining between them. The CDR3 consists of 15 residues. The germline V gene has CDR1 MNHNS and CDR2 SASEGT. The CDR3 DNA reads TGTGCCAGCAGTGAGGGAGTGTACAGTGAAGAGACCCAGTACTTC. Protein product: CASSEGVYSEETQYF.

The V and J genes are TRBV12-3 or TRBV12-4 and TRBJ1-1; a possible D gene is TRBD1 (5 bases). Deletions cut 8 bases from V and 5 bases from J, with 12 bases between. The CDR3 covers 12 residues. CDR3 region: CASGVRETEAFF. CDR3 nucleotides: TGTGCCAGCGGCGTCAGGGAGACTGAAGCTTTCTTT.

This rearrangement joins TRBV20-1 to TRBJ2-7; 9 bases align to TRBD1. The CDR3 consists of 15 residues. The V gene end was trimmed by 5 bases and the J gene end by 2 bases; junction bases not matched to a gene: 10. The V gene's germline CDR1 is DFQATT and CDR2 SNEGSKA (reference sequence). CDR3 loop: CSAGVGTGSPYEQYF. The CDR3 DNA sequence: TGCAGTGCTGGGGTGGGGACAGGGTCACCCTACGAGCAGTACTTC.

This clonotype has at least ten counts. The CDR3 protein is CASSPEAGGNYGYTF. DNA of the CDR3: TGTGCCAGCAGCCCCGAGGCAGGGGGCAACTATGGCTACACCTTC. The chain couples TRBV7-6 to TRBJ1-2, with 8 bases aligning to TRBD1. Germline-derived CDR1 and CDR2 are SGHVS and FNYEAQ. The CDR3 has 15 residues. Losses at the gene ends were 5 bases for V and 2 bases for J; bases not matched to a gene: 7. Full variable domain (rest looked up from reference TRBV7-6 and TRBJ1-2): GAGVSQSPRYKVTKRGQDVALRCDPISGHVSLYWYRQALGQGPEFLTYFNYEAQQDKSGLPNDRFSAERPEGSISTLTIQRTEQRDSAMYRCASSPEAGGNYGYTFGSGTRLTVV.

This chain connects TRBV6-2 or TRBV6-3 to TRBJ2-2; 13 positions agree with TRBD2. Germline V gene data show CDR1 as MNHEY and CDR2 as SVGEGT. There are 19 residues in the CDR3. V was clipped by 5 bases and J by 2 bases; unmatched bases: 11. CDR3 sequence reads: CASSPHLLAGGVNTGELFF. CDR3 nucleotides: TGTGCCAGCAGTCCCCACCTACTAGCGGGGGGGGTAAACACCGGGGAGCTGTTTTTT.

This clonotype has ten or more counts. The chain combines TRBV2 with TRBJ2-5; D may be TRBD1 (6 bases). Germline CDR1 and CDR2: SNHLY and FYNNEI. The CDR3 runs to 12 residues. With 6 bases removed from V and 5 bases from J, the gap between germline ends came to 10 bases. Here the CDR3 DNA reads TGTGCCAGCAGGGGGCAGGGGGAGACCCAGTACTTC. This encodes CASRGQGETQYF. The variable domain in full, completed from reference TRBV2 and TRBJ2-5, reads EPEVTQTPSHQVTQMGQEVILRCVPISNHLYFYWYRQILGQKVEFLVSFYNNEISEKSEIFDDQFSVERPDGSNFTLKIRSTKLEDSAMYFCASRGQGETQYFGPGTRLLVL.

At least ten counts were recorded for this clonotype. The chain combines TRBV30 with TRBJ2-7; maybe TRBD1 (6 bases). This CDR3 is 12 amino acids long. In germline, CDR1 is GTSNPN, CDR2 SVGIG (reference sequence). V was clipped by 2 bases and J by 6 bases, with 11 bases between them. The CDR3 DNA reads TGTGCCTGGAGTTTTACAGGGAGCGAGCAGTACTTC. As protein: CAWSFTGSEQYF. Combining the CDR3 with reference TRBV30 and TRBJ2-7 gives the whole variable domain SQTIHQWPATLVQPVGSPLSLECTVEGTSNPNLYWYRQAAGRGLQLLFYSVGIGQISSEVPQNLSASRPQDRQFILSSKKLLLSDSGFYLCAWSFTGSEQYFGPGTRLTVT.

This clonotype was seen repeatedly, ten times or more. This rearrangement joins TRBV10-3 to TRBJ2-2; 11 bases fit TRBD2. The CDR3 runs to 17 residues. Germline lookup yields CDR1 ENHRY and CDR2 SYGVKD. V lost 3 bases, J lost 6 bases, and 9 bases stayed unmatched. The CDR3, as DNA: TGTGCCATCAGTGACCTCGCTAGCGGGGGGACGGCCGGGGAGCTGTTTTTT. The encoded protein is CAISDLASGGTAGELFF.

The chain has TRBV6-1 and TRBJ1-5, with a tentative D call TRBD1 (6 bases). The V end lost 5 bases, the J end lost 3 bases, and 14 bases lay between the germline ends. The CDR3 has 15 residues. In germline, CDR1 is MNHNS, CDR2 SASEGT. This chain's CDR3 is CASSRTGQFNQPQHF. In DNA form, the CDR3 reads TGTGCCAGCAGTCGGACCGGACAGTTCAATCAGCCCCAGCATTTT.

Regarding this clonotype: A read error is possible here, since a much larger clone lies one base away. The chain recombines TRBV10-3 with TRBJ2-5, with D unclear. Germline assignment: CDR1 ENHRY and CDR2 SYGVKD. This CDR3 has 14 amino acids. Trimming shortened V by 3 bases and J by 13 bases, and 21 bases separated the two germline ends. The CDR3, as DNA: TGTGCCATCAGTGATCGGACGAGAGAGAAGCGCCGGTACTTC. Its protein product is CAISDRTREKRRYF.

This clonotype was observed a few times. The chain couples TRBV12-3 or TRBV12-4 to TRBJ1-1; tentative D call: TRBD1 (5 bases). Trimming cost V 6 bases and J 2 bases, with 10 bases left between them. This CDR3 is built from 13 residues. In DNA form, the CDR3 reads TGTGCCAGCAGACAAACAGGCAACACTGAAGCTTTCTTT. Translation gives CASRQTGNTEAFF.

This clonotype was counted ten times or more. The CDR3 is CASSPPARSYEQYF. In nucleotides, the CDR3 is TGTGCCAGCTCACCACCGGCCAGATCCTACGAGCAGTACTTC. The chain has TRBV18 and TRBJ2-7; no clear D gene. Germline CDR1 reads KGHSH; CDR2 reads LQKENI. Trimming took 0 bases from V and 1 from J, leaving 7 bases between them. CDR3 length equals 14 residues.